Below, 12 T cell receptor beta chains from the same sample are listed, as sequenced in a study of blood T cell repertoires in COVID-19. Produced via immunoSEQ multiplex PCR; TCRdb's table is partial and in-frame only. The data hold around 230,000 clones, with around four fifths observed a single time. The sample consisted of peripheral blood. The receptor source for this set is a woman aged 70-85 years with active or convalescent COVID-19.

V and J are TRBV6-6 and TRBJ2-3, with D hard to call. The germline CDR1 and CDR2 sequences are MNHNY and SVGAGI (reference sequence). The V gene lost 4 bases and the J gene lost 4 bases, with 9 bases spanning the gap. This CDR3 has 13 residues. The DNA for the CDR3 is TGTGCCAGCAGTTTCCCCCCCGCAGATACGCAGTATTTT. Its translation is CASSFPPADTQYF.

The rearrangement joins TRBV29-1 to TRBJ2-5, with D tentatively TRBD1 (6 bases). The ends were cut back, 6 bases at V and 5 bases at J, with 22 bases in the middle. This CDR3 has 15 residues. Germline V lookup: CDR1 SQVTM, CDR2 ANQGSEA. The CDR3 loop is CSVGPQGWSGETQYF. Here the CDR3 DNA reads TGCAGCGTCGGACCACAGGGTTGGTCGGGGGAGACCCAGTACTTC.

The chain joins TRBV7-2 to TRBJ1-5, with TRBD1 identical over 7 bases. The germline V gene encodes CDR1 SGHTA and CDR2 FQGNSA. Unmatched junction bases numbered 11, after V lost 4 bases and J lost 5 bases. This CDR3 is built from 16 residues. CDR3 DNA sequence: TGTGCCAGCAGCTCAGGAGGGACAGTAATCTATCAGCCCCAGCATTTT. This encodes CASSSGGTVIYQPQHF.

The chain uses TRBV29-1 and TRBJ2-3; 10 nucleotides line up with TRBD2. This CDR3 region has 14 residues. Per the germline V gene, CDR1 is SQVTM and CDR2 is ANQGSEA. The ends lost 6 bases at V and 5 bases at J; junction bases unmatched: 8. CDR3 nucleotide sequence: TGCAGCGTAATCCTAGCGGGAGAGGGAGATACGCAGTATTTT. Translated: CSVILAGEGDTQYF.

The sample holds many counts of this clone. The chain carries TRBV5-5 and TRBJ2-1, with D perhaps TRBD2 (6 bases). The V gene's germline CDR1 is SGHKS and CDR2 YYEKEE (reference sequence). The CDR3 runs to 15 residues. Trimming took 2 bases from V and 14 from J, leaving 23 bases between them. CDR3 in DNA: TGTGCCAGCAGCTTTATCCCGGGAGACTATCAGGTAGAGTTCTTC. Its protein product is CASSFIPGDYQVEFF.

The chain joins TRBV7-8 to TRBJ2-2; D is ambiguous. The CDR3 has 12 residues. The V gene lost 5 bases and the J gene lost 6 bases, with 7 bases spanning the gap. The germline V gene encodes CDR1 SGHVS and CDR2 FQNEAQ. DNA of the CDR3: TGTGCCAGCAGCCAACGGGCCGGGGAGCTGTTTTTT. This encodes CASSQRAGELFF.

The CDR3 DNA reads as TGTGCCAGCTCACCGACCACAGATAGCAATCAGCCCCAGCATTTT. Translated, it gives CASSPTTDSNQPQHF. The chain recombines TRBV18 with TRBJ1-5; D remains unclear. CDR3 length: 15 amino acids. The germline gives CDR1 KGHSH, CDR2 LQKENI. Trimming shortened V by 3 bases and J by 0 bases, and 9 bases separated the two germline ends.

The genes are TRBV6-2 or TRBV6-3 and TRBJ2-5, with TRBD2 matching over 7 bases. Germline CDR1 is MNHEY and CDR2 is SVGEGT. This CDR3 spans 15 amino acids. The J segment lost 3 bases and the V segment lost 2 bases, leaving 6 bases of the junction unmatched. This CDR3 reads CASSYAWTRKETQYF. CDR3 sequence (DNA): TGTGCCAGCAGTTACGCGTGGACTAGAAAAGAGACCCAGTACTTC.

This clone came up a few times. This chain joins TRBV5-5 and TRBJ1-5, with D possibly matching TRBD1 (5 bases). The CDR3 has 14 residues. Germline V lookup: CDR1 SGHKS, CDR2 YYEKEE (reference sequence). Trimming left V 5 bases short and J 1 base short, with 10 bases between. In nucleotides, the CDR3 is TGTGCCAGCAGTTATACAGGAAGCAATCAGCCCCAGCATTTT. Protein sequence: CASSYTGSNQPQHF. The complete variable domain, with remaining parts taken from reference TRBV5-5 and TRBJ1-5, reads DAGVTQSPTHLIKTRGQQVTLRCSPISGHKSVSWYQQVLGQGPQFIFQYYEKEERGRGNFPDRFSARQFPNYSSELNVNALLLGDSALYLCASSYTGSNQPQHFGDGTRLSIL.

This clone appeared a few times. The chain uses TRBV30 and TRBJ1-2; TRBD1 matches 7 bases. The CDR3 loop spans 15 amino acids. Trimming cost V 0 bases and J 8 bases; bases outside gene matches: 12. CDR1 and CDR2 from the germline V gene are GTSNPN and SVGIG (reference sequence). CDR3 protein: CAWSVQIAGGGGYTF. The DNA of the CDR3 is TGTGCCTGGAGTGTACAAATAGCAGGGGGAGGAGGCTACACCTTC.

The chain links TRBV7-2 to TRBJ2-2; no definite D call. This CDR3 has 13 residues. The V end lost 3 bases, the J end lost 4 bases, and 6 bases lay between the germline ends. Germline CDR1 SGHTA, CDR2 FQGNSA. CDR3 nucleotide sequence: TGTGCCAGCAGCTTGCGTCTCACCGGGGAGCTGTTTTTT. Its translation: CASSLRLTGELFF.

CDR3 residues: CASSLGQGAVYGYTF. DNA of the CDR3: TGTGCCAGCAGTTTGGGACAGGGGGCCGTATATGGCTACACCTTC. The genes are TRBV27 and TRBJ1-2; 12 bases align to TRBD1. Losses at the gene ends were 3 bases for V and 5 bases for J; bases not matched to a gene: 4. In germline, CDR1 is MNHEY, CDR2 SMNVEV (reference sequence). This CDR3 contains 15 residues.